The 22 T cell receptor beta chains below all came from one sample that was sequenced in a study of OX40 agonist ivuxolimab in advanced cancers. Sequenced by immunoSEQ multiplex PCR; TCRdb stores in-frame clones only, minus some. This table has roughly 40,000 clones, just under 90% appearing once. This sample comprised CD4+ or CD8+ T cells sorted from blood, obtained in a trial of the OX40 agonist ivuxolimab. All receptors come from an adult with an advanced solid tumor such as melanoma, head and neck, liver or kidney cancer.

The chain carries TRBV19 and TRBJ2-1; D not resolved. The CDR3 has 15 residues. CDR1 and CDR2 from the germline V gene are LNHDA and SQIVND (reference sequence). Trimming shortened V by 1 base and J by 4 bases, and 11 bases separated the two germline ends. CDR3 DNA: TGTGCCAGTAGTATAGGCGGTTCGTGGTACAATGAGCAGTTCTTC. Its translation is CASSIGGSWYNEQFF.

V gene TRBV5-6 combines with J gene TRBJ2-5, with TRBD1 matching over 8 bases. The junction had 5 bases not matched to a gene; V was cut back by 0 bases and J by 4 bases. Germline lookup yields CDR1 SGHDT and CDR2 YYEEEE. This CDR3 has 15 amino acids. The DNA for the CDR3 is TGTGCCAGCAGCTTGGCCGAGGACAGGGCAGAGACCCAGTACTTC. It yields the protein CASSLAEDRAETQYF.

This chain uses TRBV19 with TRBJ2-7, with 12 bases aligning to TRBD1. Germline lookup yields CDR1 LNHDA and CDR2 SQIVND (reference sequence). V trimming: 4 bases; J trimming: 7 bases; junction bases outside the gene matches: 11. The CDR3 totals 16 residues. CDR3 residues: CASSSRPGTGGEEQYF. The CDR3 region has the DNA TGTGCCAGTAGTAGCCGACCCGGGACAGGGGGCGAGGAGCAGTACTTC.

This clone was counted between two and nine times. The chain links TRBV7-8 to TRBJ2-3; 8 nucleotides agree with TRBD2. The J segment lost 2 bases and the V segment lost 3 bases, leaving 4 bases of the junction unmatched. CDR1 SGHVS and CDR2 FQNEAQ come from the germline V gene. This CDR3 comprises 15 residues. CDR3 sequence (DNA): TGTGCCAGCAGCTTCGGGAGGGCGGACACAGATACGCAGTATTTT. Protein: CASSFGRADTDTQYF. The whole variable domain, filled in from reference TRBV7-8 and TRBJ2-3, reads GAGVSQSPRYKVAKRGQDVALRCDPISGHVSLFWYQQALGQGPEFLTYFQNEAQLDKSGLPSDRFFAERPEGSVSTLKIQRTQQEDSAVYLCASSFGRADTDTQYFGPGTRLTVL.

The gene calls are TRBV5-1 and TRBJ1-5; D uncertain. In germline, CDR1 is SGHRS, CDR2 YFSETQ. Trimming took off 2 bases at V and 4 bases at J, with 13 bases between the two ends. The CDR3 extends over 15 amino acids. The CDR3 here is CASSFWGAPNQPQHF. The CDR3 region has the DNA TGCGCCAGCAGCTTCTGGGGTGCCCCTAATCAGCCCCAGCATTTT.

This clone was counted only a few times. The CDR3 spells CASSGNRGGSTEAFF. In DNA form, the CDR3 reads TGTGCCAGCTCAGGAAACAGGGGAGGTAGCACTGAAGCTTTCTTT. The genes are TRBV18 and TRBJ1-1; 7 bases are shared with TRBD1. CDR1 and CDR2 from the germline V gene are KGHSH and LQKENI. V dropped 5 bases and J dropped 4; count of bases not matched to a gene: 10. The CDR3 is made up of 15 amino acids.

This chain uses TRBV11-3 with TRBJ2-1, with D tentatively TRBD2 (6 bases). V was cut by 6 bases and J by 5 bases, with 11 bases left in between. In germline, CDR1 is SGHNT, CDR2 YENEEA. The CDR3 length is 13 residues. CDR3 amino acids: CASRLAPNNEQFF. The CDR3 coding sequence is TGTGCCAGCAGACTAGCTCCCAACAATGAGCAGTTCTTC.

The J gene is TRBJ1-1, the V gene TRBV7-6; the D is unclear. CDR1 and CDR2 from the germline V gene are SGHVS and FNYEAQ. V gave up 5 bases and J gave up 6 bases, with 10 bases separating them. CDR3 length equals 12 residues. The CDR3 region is CASSPGFSEAFF. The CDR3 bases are TGTGCCAGCAGCCCCGGTTTTTCTGAAGCTTTCTTT. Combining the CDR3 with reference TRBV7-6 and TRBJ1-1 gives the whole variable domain GAGVSQSPRYKVTKRGQDVALRCDPISGHVSLYWYRQALGQGPEFLTYFNYEAQQDKSGLPNDRFSAERPEGSISTLTIQRTEQRDSAMYRCASSPGFSEAFFGQGTRLTVV.

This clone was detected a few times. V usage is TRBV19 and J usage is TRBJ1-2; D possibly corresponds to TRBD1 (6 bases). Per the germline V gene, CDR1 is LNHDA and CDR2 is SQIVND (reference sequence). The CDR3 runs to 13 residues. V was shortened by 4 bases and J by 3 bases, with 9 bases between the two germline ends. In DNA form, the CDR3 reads TGTGCCAGTAGTAGACAGGCGTACTATGGCTACACCTTC. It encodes CASSRQAYYGYTF.

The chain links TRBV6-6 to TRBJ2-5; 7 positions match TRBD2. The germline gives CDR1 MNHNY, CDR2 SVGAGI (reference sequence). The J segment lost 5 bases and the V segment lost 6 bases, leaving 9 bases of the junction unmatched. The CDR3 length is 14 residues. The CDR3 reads CASSSLAVGETQYF. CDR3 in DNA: TGTGCCAGCAGCTCCCTAGCGGTTGGCGAGACCCAGTACTTC.

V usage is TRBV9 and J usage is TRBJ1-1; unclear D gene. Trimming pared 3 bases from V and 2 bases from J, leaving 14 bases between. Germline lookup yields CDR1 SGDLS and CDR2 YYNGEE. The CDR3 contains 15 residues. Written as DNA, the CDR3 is TGTGCCAGCAGCGCTGACCCGGGTCAAAACACTGAAGCTTTCTTT. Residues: CASSADPGQNTEAFF. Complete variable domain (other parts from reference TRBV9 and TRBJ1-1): DSGVTQTPKHLITATGQRVTLRCSPRSGDLSVYWYQQSLDQGLQFLIQYYNGEERAKGNILERFSAQQFPDLHSELNLSSLELGDSALYFCASSADPGQNTEAFFGQGTRLTVV.

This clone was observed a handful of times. CDR3 DNA sequence: TGTGCCAGCAGACCCGGACAGGGTTTCACCGGGGAGCTGTTTTTT. It codes for CASRPGQGFTGELFF. V and J are TRBV7-8 and TRBJ2-2; 8 positions match TRBD1. The CDR3 loop spans 15 amino acids. The junction had 7 bases not matched to a gene; V was cut back by 6 bases and J by 4 bases. Germline CDR1 and CDR2: SGHVS and FQNEAQ.

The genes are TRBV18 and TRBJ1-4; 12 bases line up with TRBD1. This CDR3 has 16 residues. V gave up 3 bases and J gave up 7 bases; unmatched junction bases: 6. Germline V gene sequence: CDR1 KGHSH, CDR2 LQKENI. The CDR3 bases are TGTGCCAGCTCACCGGAGGGGACAGGGGGCGGTGAAAAACTGTTTTTT. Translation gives CASSPEGTGGGEKLFF.

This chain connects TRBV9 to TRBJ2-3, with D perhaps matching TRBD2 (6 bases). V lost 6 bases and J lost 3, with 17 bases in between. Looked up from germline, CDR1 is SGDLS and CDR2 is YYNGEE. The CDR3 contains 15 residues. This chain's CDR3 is CASTRTTRGTDTQYF. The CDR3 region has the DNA TGTGCCAGCACCCGGACTACCCGGGGGACAGATACGCAGTATTTT.

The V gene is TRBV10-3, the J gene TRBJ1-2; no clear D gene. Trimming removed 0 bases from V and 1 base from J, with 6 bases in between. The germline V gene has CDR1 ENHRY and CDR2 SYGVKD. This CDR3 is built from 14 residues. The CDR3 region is CAISESQINYGYTF. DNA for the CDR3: TGTGCCATCAGTGAGTCGCAGATTAACTATGGCTACACCTTC.

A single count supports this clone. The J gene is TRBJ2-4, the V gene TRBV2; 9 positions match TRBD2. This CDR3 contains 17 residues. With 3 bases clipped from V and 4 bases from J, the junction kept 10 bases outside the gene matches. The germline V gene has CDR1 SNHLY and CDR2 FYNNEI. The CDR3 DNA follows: TGTGCCAGCAGTGAGCGGAGTAGCGGGAGTGGGAAAAACATTCAGTACTTC. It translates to CASSERSSGSGKNIQYF.

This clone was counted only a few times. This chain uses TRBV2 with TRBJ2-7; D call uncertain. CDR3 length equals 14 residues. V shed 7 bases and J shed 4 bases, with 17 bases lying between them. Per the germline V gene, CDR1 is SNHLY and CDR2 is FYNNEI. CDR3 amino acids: CASTLVGGGYEQYF. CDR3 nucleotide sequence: TGTGCCAGCACCTTAGTAGGCGGTGGGTACGAGCAGTACTTC.

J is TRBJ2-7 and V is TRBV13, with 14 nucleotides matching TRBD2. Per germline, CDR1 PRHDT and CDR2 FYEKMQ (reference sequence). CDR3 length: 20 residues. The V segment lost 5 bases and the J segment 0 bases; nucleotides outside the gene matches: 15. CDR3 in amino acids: CASSKEKRTSGRFISYEQYF. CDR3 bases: TGTGCCAGCAGCAAAGAGAAACGGACTAGCGGGAGGTTCATCTCCTACGAGCAGTACTTC.

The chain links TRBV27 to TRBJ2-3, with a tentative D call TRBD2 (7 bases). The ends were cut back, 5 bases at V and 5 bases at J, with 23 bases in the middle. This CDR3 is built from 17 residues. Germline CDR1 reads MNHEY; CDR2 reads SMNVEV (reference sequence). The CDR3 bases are TGTGCCAGCAGTATACGGGGTTGGGGGGGGCGGGTAGATACGCAGTATTTT. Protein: CASSIRGWGGRVDTQYF.

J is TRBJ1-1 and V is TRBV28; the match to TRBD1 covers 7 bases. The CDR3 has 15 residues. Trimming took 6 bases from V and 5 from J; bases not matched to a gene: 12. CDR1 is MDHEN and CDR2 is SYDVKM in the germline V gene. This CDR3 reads CASRAPQGRRTEAFF. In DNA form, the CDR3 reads TGTGCCAGCAGAGCCCCACAGGGGAGGAGGACTGAAGCTTTCTTT.

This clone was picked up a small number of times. CDR3 sequence (DNA): TGCGCCAGCAGCTTCTCCGCGCGGGGCACTGAAGCTTTCTTT. Its translation: CASSFSARGTEAFF. V is TRBV5-1 and J is TRBJ1-1; D remains unclear. With 2 bases removed from V and 4 bases from J, the gap between germline ends came to 12 bases. Germline CDR1 is SGHRS and CDR2 is YFSETQ. CDR3 length: 14 residues. Filled out from reference TRBV5-1 and TRBJ1-1, the complete variable domain reads KAGVTQTPRYLIKTRGQQVTLSCSPISGHRSVSWYQQTPGQGLQFLFEYFSETQRNKGNFPGRFSGRQFSNSRSEMNVSTLELGDSALYLCASSFSARGTEAFFGQGTRLTVV.

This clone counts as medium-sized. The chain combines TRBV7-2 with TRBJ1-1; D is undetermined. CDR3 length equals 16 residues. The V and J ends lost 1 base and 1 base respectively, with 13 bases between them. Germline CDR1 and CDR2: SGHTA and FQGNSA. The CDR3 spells CASSLVPGLTNTEAFF. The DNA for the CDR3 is TGTGCCAGCAGCTTAGTGCCTGGGCTAACGAACACTGAAGCTTTCTTT.